This T cell receptor beta chain was obtained from a study of HIV-infected patients and healthy controls. Study-level points and caveats: Compared with untreated HIV+ repertoires, healthy controls showed roughly threefold more distinct CDR3s and higher Shannon diversity. The seeming recovery of the Gini index after therapy in HIV-infected patients vanished in size-matched data.

CDR3 length: 16 residues. The V end lost 3 bases, the J end lost 7 bases, and 18 bases lay between the germline ends. Whole blood was used without fractionation, so all unsorted peripheral T cells were included. Two fifths of the ten uninfected healthy control donors were sampled twice, 2 to 4 months apart. In this sample, this clonotype turned up many times. Its antigen is not identified. Reverse transcription used approximately 500 ng RNA and constant-region primers for alpha and beta. Each of the alpha and beta chains got its own library through chain-specific third strand synthesis with indices. From the 5' RACE reads, TCRdb called clonotypes with MiXCR, one entry per CDR3 protein. Among nearly 25,000 distinct CDR3 sequences listed, roughly 8.7% were seen once.

Sequencing used blood. This chain links TRBV12-3 or TRBV12-4 with TRBJ1-4; D is undetermined. The receptor's source is an adult in good health. The CDR3 DNA follows: TGTGCCAGCAGTTTCGGGTGGGCTTCAGACCTTGAAAAACTGTTTTTT. Residues: CASSFGWASDLEKLFF.